These T cell receptor beta chains were read from a single sample in a study of beta chain features in type 1 diabetes. The protocol was immunoSEQ multiplex PCR, while the TCRdb copy is restricted to in-frame clones and leaves out a portion. The repertoire holds 450,000 or so clones, over 10% seen once, with approximately 0.05% in the top ten. Sequenced: naive CD4+ T cells from blood. The source of these receptors is a young woman in good health. The CDR3 runs from the conserved cysteine through the conserved F or W. Fields, in order: clone size, V gene, D gene, J gene, CDR3 protein, CDR3 DNA. D genes are given only for firm matches. A clone size is listed for some rows: how often the clone was seen (once, few, many), or a class if it is expanded.

clone size: -
V gene: TRBV4-1
D gene: TRBD1
J gene: TRBJ2-1
CDR3 protein: CASSQFNTGEGEQFF
CDR3 DNA: TGCGCCAGCAGCCAATTTAACACAGGGGAAGGCGAGCAGTTCTTC

clone size: -
V gene: TRBV7-3
D gene: -
J gene: TRBJ2-1
CDR3 protein: CASRGGRNEQFF
CDR3 DNA: TGTGCCAGCAGAGGAGGCCGGAATGAGCAGTTCTTC

clone size: -
V gene: TRBV19
D gene: -
J gene: TRBJ1-5
CDR3 protein: CASSISGEGNQPQHF
CDR3 DNA: TGTGCCAGTAGTATATCGGGGGAGGGCAATCAGCCCCAGCATTTT

clone size: -
V gene: TRBV27
D gene: -
J gene: TRBJ2-3
CDR3 protein: CASKVGGGTDTQYF
CDR3 DNA: TGTGCCAGCAAGGTGGGAGGTGGCACAGATACGCAGTATTTT

clone size: -
V gene: TRBV5-4
D gene: TRBD1
J gene: TRBJ2-7
CDR3 protein: CASSLGTGRTYEQYF
CDR3 DNA: TGTGCCAGCAGCTTGGGGACAGGCCGTACCTACGAGCAGTACTTC

clone size: few
V gene: TRBV4-3
D gene: TRBD2
J gene: TRBJ2-5
CDR3 protein: CASSHRGLEETQYF
CDR3 DNA: TGCGCCAGCAGCCACCGCGGACTAGAAGAGACCCAGTACTTC

clone size: few
V gene: TRBV5-1
D gene: -
J gene: TRBJ2-3
CDR3 protein: CASSLRRLYTDTQYF
CDR3 DNA: TGCGCCAGCAGCTTGCGCCGTCTTTACACAGATACGCAGTATTTT

clone size: -
V gene: TRBV2
D gene: TRBD1
J gene: TRBJ2-1
CDR3 protein: CASGTGVFNEQFF
CDR3 DNA: TGTGCCAGCGGGACAGGGGTCTTCAATGAGCAGTTCTTC

clone size: -
V gene: TRBV7-9
D gene: -
J gene: TRBJ2-3
CDR3 protein: CASSPSGDTQYF
CDR3 DNA: TGTGCCAGCAGCCCCTCCGGGGATACGCAGTATTTT

clone size: few
V gene: TRBV7-9
D gene: -
J gene: TRBJ2-1
CDR3 protein: CASSPPLTGGAVNEQFF
CDR3 DNA: TGTGCCAGCAGCCCCCCGCTAACAGGGGGGGCGGTTAATGAGCAGTTCTTC